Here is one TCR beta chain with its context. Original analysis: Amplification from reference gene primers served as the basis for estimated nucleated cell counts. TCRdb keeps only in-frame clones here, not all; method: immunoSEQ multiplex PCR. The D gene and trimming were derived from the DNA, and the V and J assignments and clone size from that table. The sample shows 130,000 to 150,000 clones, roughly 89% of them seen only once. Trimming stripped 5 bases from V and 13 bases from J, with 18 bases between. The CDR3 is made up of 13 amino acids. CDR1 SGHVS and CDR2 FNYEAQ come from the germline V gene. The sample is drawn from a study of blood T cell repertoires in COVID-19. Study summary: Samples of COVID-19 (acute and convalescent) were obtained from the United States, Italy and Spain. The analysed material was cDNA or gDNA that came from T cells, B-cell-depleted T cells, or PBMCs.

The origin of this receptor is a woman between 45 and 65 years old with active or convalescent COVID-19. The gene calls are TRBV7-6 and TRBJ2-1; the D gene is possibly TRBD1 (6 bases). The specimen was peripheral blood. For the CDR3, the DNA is TGTGCCAGCAGCCGAACAGGGCCGCTCGATCAGTTCTTC. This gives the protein CASSRTGPLDQFF.